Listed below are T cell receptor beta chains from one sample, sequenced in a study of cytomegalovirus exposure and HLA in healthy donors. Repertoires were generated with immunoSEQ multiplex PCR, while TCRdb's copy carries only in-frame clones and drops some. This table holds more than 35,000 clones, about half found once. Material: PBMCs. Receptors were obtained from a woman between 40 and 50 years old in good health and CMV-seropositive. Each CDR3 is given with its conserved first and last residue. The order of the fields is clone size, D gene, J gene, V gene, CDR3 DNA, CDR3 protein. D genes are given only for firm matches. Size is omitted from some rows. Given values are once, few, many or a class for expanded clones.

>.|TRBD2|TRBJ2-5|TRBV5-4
TGTGCCAGCAGCCCAAATTCCGGGACTAGCGCAGAGACCCAGTACTTC
CASSPNSGTSAETQYF
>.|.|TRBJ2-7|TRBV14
TGTGCCAGCAGCCAAGATTGGCAGGGCCACGAGCAGTACTTC
CASSQDWQGHEQYF
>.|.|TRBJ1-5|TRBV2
TGTGCCGTTGCGCAATCACAGGGAAGCAATCAGCCCCAGCATTTT
CAVAQSQGSNQPQHF
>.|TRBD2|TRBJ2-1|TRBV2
TGTGCCAGCAGTGGTCTGGGCGGGGGGCCCCCTAAGTTCTTC
CASSGLGGGPPKFF
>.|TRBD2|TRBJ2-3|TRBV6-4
TGTGCCAGCAGTGAATCCGCGGGGGGCACAGATACGCAGTATTTT
CASSESAGGTDTQYF
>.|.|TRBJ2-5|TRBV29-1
TGCAGCCTCTGGCAGGGGTCGGGACTATGGGAGACCCAGTACTTC
CSLWQGSGLWETQYF
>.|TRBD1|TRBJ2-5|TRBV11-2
TGTGCCAGCAGCTCAGGACAGGGGGCAAGAGAGACCCAGTACTTC
CASSSGQGARETQYF
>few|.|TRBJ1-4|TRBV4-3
TGCGCCAGCAGCCAGGAGACAGTCTCAACCCCAACTAATGAAAAACTGTTTTTT
CASSQETVSTPTNEKLFF
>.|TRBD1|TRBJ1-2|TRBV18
TGTGCCAGCTCAGCAGGACAGGAATACTATGGCTACACCTTC
CASSAGQEYYGYTF
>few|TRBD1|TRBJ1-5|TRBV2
TGTGCCAGCCGGACAGGGCGGGATCAGCCCCAGCATTTT
CASRTGRDQPQHF
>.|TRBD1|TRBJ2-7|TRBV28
TGTGCCAGCAGTCGGACAGGGCTGGACGAGCAGTACTTC
CASSRTGLDEQYF
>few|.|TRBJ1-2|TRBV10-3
TGTGCCATCTGGGCAGGGCAGGGTGGCTACACCTTC
CAIWAGQGGYTF
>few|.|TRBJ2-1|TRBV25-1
TGTGCCAGCAGTGAACCCGACAGGAGGACTGAGCAGTTCTTC
CASSEPDRRTEQFF
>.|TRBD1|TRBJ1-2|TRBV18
TGTGCCAGCTCACCCTCAGACAGGGACTATGGCTACACCTTC
CASSPSDRDYGYTF
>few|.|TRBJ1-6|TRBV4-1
TGCGCCAGCAGCCAAGTTGAACAGATATATAATTCACCCCTCCACTTT
CASSQVEQIYNSPLHF
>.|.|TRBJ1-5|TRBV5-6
TGTGCCAGCAGCTTGACATCTAGCAATCAGCCCCAGCATTTT
CASSLTSSNQPQHF
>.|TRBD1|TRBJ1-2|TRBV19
TGTGCCACTTTCGGTGGACAGGGGGGTGGCTACACCTTC
CATFGGQGGGYTF
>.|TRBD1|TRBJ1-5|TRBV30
TGTGCCTGGAGGGAGGGGGCGGCATGGGGCAATCAGCCCCAGCATTTT
CAWREGAAWGNQPQHF
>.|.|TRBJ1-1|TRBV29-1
TGCAGCGTTGGACGGGATGAAGCTTTCTTT
CSVGRDEAFF
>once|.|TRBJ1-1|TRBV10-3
TGTGCCATCAGTGCGGACAGCGATGAAGCTTTCTTT
CAISADSDEAFF
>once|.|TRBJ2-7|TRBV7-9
TGTGCCAGCAGCTGGGACAACCCCTACGAGCAGTACTTC
CASSWDNPYEQYF
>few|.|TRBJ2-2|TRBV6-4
TGTGCCAGCAGTGACTCGCCAGGGGATGCCGGGGAGCTGTTTTTT
CASSDSPGDAGELFF
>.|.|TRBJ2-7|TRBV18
TGTGCCAGCTCACCAGGCAGTAGGGGCTACGAGCAGTACTTC
CASSPGSRGYEQYF
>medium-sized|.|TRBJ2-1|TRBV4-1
TGCGCCAGCAGCCAAGCCCTGCTACGGGGGTGGTACAATGAGCAGTTCTTC
CASSQALLRGWYNEQFF
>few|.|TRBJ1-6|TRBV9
TGTGCCAGCAGCGTAGAGGGGGAGAATTCACCCCTCCACTTT
CASSVEGENSPLHF
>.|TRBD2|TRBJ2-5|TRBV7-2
TGTGCCAGCAGCAGACGACTAGCGGGGGGGCGAAATGGAGAGACCCAGTACTTC
CASSRRLAGGRNGETQYF
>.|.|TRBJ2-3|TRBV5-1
TGCGCCAGCAGCCCGGACAGCCCCACAGATACGCAGTATTTT
CASSPDSPTDTQYF